This T cell receptor beta chain was recorded in a study of blood T cell repertoires in COVID-19 (dated by TCRdb to 2018 to 2021). For the study in its entirety: The collaborator samples originated in the United States, Italy and Spain and spanned the acute and convalescent phases of COVID-19. The dataset comprised deeply sampled blood TCRbeta repertoires from subjects exposed to, actively infected with, or recovered from COVID-19. Samples came from the ongoing ImmuneRACE study (first 160 participants) plus 1,254 subjects from 6 global collaborators. The repertoires were released in a freely available public database meant as a resource for research on the immune response to SARS-CoV-2. HLA class I and class II types, where available, came from metadata supplied by the sample provider rather than from assay-based typing. The material from the prospective study consisted of cDNA or gDNA derived from T cells, B-cell-depleted T cells, or PBMCs. Nearly every sample came with metadata listing a de-identified subject ID, COVID-19 status, age in years and sex. The study at large found these results: The amount of clinical and demographic metadata varied by source and participant and was provided uncurated.

The collaborating institutions used their own protocols to collect whole blood in K2EDTA tubes. Collaborator samples were shipped for TCRbeta analysis as frozen whole blood, isolated PBMCs, or DNA extracted from either sample type. TCRbeta CDR3 regions were amplified from genomic DNA by means of the immunoSEQ Assay, a bias-controlled multiplex PCR. The original pipeline was this. Nucleated cell counts per sample were estimated from amplification of reference gene primers within the assay. To quantify the absolute abundance of each unique TCRbeta CDR3 rearrangement, sequence reads were collapsed and filtered. For each sample, productive Simpson clonality was calculated as the square root of Simpson's diversity index over productive rearrangements. Entries here come from immuneACCESS through TCRdb and include only in-frame sequences with V and J called. Some clones fail to appear in such tables; in the studies checked, an unresolved V gene covers under half of the shortfall, and the cause of the remainder is unknown. V and J calls and clone size are as listed in that table; D and trimming were resolved from the DNA. This sample is represented by approximately 120,000 clones; roughly 79% of them were singletons. The top ten clonotypes cover roughly 25% of the sample.

Including cysteine and phenylalanine, the CDR3 has 15 amino acids. The DNA shown is the 45-base CDR3, in frame from base 1. From a lookup of the germline V gene, CDR1 and CDR2 are SGHVS and FNYEAQ. V is trimmed back by 2 bases and J by 6 bases, and the junction contains 9 bases that no gene match accounts for. Concerning this clone: Its cognate antigen has yet to be identified. There are no base qualities to consult, and no much larger clone falls within one base.

This sequence originates from a human donor in a cohort sampled during active COVID-19. The specimen sequenced was peripheral blood. In this chain, TRBV7-6 is recombined with TRBJ1-2; TRBD1 matches 7 bases in the middle. The CDR3 is CASSLLMSGGNGYTF. The DNA is as follows: TGTGCCAGCAGCTTATTAATGTCAGGGGGGAATGGCTACACCTTC.